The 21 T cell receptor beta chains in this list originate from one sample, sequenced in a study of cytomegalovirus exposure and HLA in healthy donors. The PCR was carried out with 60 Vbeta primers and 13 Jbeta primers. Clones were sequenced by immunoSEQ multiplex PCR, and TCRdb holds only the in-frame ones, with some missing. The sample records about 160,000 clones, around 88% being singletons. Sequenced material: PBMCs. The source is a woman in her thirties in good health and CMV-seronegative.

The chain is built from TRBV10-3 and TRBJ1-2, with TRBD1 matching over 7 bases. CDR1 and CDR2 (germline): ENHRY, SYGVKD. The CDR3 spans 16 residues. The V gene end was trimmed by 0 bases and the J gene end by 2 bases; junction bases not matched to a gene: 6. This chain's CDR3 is CAISESVRTGNYGYTF. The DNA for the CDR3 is TGTGCCATCAGTGAGTCGGTACGGACAGGCAACTATGGCTACACCTTC.

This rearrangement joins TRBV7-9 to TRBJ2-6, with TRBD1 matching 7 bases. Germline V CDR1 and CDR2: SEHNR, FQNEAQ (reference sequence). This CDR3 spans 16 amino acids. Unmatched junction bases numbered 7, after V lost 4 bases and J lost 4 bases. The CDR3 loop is CASSSLTGTGANVLTF. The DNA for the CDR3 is TGTGCCAGCAGCTCACTGACAGGGACCGGGGCCAACGTCCTGACTTTC.

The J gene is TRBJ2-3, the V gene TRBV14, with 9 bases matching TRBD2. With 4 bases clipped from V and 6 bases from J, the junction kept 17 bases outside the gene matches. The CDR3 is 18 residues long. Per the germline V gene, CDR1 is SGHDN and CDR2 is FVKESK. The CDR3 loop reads CASSRLGGMRGGADTQYF. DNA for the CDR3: TGTGCCAGCAGCCGGCTTGGAGGGATGCGGGGGGGGGCCGATACGCAGTATTTT.

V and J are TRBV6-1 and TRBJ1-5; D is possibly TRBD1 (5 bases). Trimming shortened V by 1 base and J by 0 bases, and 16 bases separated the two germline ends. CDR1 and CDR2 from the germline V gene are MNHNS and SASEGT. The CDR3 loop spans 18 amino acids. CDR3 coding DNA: TGTGCCAGCAGTGAAGTCGGGGGTGGGGCATATAGCAATCAGCCCCAGCATTTT. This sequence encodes CASSEVGGGAYSNQPQHF.

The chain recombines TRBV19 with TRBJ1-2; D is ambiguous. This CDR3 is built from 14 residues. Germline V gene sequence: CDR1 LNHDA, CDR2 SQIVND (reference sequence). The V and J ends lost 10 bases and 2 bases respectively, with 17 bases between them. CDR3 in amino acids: CATWPGLGNYGYTF. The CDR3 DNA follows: TGTGCCACCTGGCCGGGGTTGGGGAACTATGGCTACACCTTC.

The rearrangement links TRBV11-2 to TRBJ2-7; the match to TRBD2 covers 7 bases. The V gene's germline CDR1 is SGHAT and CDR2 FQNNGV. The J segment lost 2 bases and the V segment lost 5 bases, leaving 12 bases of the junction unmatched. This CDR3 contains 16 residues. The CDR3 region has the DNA TGTGCCAGCAGCCGCCACCGGGACTACCCAACCTACGAGCAGTACTTC. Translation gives CASSRHRDYPTYEQYF.

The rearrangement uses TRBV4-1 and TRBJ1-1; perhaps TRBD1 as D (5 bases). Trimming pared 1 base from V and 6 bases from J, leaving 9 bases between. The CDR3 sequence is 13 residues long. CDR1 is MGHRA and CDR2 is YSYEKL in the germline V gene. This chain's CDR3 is CASSQVQGSEAFF. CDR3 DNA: TGCGCCAGCAGCCAAGTTCAGGGCTCTGAAGCTTTCTTT.

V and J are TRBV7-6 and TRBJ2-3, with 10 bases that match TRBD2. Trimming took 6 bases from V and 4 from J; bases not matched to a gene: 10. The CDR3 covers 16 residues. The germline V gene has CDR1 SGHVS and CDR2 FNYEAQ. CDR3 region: CASSNPQREGADTQYF. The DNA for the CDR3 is TGTGCCAGCAGTAATCCCCAGCGGGAGGGGGCAGATACGCAGTATTTT.

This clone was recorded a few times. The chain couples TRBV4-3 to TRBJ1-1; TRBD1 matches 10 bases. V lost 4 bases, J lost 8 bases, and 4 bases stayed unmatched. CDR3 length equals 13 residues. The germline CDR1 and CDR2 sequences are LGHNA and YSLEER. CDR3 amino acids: CASSPTGGLEAFF. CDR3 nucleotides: TGCGCCAGCAGCCCGACAGGGGGCCTAGAAGCTTTCTTT.

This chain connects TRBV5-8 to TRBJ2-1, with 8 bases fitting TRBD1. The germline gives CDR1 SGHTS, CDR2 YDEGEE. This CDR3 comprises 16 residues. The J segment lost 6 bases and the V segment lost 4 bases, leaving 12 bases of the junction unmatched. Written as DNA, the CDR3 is TGTGCCAGCAGCACCCCCCAGGGGGCCCCGCTCAATGAGCAGTTCTTC. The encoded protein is CASSTPQGAPLNEQFF.

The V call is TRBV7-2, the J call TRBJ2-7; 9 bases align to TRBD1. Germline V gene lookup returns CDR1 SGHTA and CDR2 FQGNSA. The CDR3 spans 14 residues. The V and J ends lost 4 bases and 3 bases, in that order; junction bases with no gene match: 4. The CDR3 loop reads CASSWGQGYYEQYF. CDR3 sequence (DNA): TGTGCCAGCAGCTGGGGACAGGGATACTACGAGCAGTACTTC.

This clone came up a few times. CDR3 sequence reads: CASKGQGSEAFF. Written as DNA, the CDR3 is TGTGCCAGTAAGGGCCAGGGATCTGAAGCTTTCTTT. This chain uses TRBV19 with TRBJ1-1; TRBD1 is a possible D gene (5 bases). This CDR3 spans 12 amino acids. Germline assignment: CDR1 LNHDA and CDR2 SQIVND (reference sequence). V lost 7 bases and J 6 bases, leaving 12 bases between the germline ends.

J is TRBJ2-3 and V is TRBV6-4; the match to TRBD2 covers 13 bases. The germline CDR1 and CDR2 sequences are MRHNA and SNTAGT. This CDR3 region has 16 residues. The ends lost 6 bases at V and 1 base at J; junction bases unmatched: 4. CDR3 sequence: CASSHGLAGGTDTQYF. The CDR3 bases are TGTGCCAGCAGCCATGGACTAGCGGGAGGCACAGATACGCAGTATTTT.

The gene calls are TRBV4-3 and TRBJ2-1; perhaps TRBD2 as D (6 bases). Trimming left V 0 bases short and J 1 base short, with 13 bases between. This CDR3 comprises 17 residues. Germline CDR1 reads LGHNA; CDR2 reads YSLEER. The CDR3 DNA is TGCGCCAGCAGCCAAGAGGCGGCCGGGGGTTCCTACAATGAGCAGTTCTTC. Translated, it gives CASSQEAAGGSYNEQFF.

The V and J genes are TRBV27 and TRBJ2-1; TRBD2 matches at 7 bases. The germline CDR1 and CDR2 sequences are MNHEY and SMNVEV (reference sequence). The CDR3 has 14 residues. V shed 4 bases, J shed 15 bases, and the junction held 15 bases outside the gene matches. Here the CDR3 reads CASSSAHQTSRRFF. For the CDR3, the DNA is TGTGCCAGCAGTTCCGCCCATCAGACTAGCCGAAGGTTCTTC.

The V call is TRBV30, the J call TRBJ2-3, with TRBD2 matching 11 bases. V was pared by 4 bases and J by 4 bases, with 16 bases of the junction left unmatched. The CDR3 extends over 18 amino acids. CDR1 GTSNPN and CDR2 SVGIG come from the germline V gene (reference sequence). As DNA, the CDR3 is TGTGCCTGGAATCAACTAGCGGGAGCCTCTGGCGGGGCAGATACGCAGTATTTT. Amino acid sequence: CAWNQLAGASGGADTQYF.

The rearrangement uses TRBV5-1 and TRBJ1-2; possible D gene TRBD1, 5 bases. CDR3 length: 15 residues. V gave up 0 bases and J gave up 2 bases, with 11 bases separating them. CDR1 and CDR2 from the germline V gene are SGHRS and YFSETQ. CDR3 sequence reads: CASSLAVTANYGYTF. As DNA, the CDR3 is TGCGCCAGCAGCTTGGCCGTGACAGCAAACTATGGCTACACCTTC. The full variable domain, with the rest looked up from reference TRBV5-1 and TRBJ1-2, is KAGVTQTPRYLIKTRGQQVTLSCSPISGHRSVSWYQQTPGQGLQFLFEYFSETQRNKGNFPGRFSGRQFSNSRSEMNVSTLELGDSALYLCASSLAVTANYGYTFGSGTRLTVV.

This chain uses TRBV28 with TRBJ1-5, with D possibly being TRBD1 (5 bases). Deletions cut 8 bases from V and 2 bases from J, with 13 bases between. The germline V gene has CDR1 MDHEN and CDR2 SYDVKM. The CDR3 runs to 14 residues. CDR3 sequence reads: CASGGVERNQPQHF. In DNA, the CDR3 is TGTGCCAGCGGAGGGGTGGAACGCAATCAGCCCCAGCATTTT.

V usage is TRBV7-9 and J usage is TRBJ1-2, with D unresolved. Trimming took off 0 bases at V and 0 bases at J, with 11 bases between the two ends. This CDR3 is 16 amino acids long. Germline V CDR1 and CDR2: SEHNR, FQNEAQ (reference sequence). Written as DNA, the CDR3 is TGTGCCAGCAGCTTAGCTACAAGCGTATCTAACTATGGCTACACCTTC. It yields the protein CASSLATSVSNYGYTF.

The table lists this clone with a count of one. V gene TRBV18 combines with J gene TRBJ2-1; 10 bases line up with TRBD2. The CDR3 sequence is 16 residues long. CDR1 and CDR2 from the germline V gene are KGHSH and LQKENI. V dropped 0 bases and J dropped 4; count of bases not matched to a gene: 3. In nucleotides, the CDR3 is TGTGCCAGCTCACCACCCGGACTAGCGGCATACAATGAGCAGTTCTTC. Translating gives CASSPPGLAAYNEQFF.

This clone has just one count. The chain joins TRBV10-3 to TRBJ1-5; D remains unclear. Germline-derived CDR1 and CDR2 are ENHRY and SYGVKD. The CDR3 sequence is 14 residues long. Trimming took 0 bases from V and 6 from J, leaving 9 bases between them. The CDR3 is CAISESSGRQPQHF. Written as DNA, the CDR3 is TGTGCCATCAGTGAGTCAAGTGGGCGTCAGCCCCAGCATTTT.